Below, 23 T cell receptor beta chains from the same sample are listed, as sequenced in a study of CD8+ T cells in alopecia areata. The sequencing template was cDNA reverse transcribed from extracted RNA. Produced via immunoSEQ multiplex PCR; TCRdb's table is partial and in-frame only. Reported are about 3,200 clones, none seen only once; the ten largest carry less than 45%. The specimen was lesional skin. The receptor source for this set is a C3H/HeJ mouse with alopecia areata. The strain's MHC haplotype is H2-k.

Turning to this clone: The listed genes are named as in mouse. The CDR3 end falls 4 residues outside the read, so it is completed with the germline J gene. The chain employs TRBV13-3 and TRBJ2-3; the match to TRBD1 covers 7 bases. Germline trimming cut 5 bases from V and 3 bases from J; bases unmatched to any gene: 0. Germline V gives CDR1 NNHDY, CDR2 SYVADS. The CDR3 spans 12 residues. Incomplete CDR3 DNA: TGTGCCAGCAGGGACAGGGCAGAA. Residues: CASRDRAE. The whole CDR3 region reads CASRDRAETLYF.

This clone was detected only a few times. Any gene name here is a mouse gene name. The CDR3 end is not reached by the read, which stops 4 residues before it; the germline J gene fills it in. The chain joins TRBV5 to TRBJ1-1; D is uncertain. Germline V gene lookup returns CDR1 LGHNA and CDR2 YNLKQL (reference sequence). This CDR3 comprises 14 residues. V was clipped by 0 bases and J by 1 base, with 6 bases between them. The CDR3: CASSQDWGNTEVFF. The part of the CDR3 DNA that was read is TGTGCCAGCAGCCAAGACTGGGGAAACACA.

This clone has ten or more counts. Gene names refer to mouse genes. The read gets to within 4 residues of the CDR3 end, and the germline J gene fills in the rest. V and J are TRBV13-1 and TRBJ2-7, with 8 bases aligning to TRBD2. The V gene's germline CDR1 is NSHNY and CDR2 SYGAGN. J lost 0 bases, V lost 5 bases, and 7 bases had no gene match. This CDR3 contains 15 residues. The CDR3 bases that were read are TGTGCCAGCAGCGGGACTGGTAGGAGCTCCTAT. Its translation is CASSGTGRSSY. The CDR3 in full is CASSGTGRSSYEQYF.

Points on this clone: Each gene name is a mouse one. The DNA ends 4 residues before the CDR3 does, and the rest of the CDR3 is filled in from the germline J gene. The chain carries TRBV29 and TRBJ2-3, with TRBD2 identical over 9 bases. Germline CDR1 is MSHET and CDR2 is SYDVDS. This CDR3 comprises 16 residues. The ends lost 6 bases at V and 1 base at J; junction bases unmatched: 8. The sequenced CDR3 bases are TGTGCTAGCAGCCCCGACTGGGGGAGTGGTGCAGAA. It is translated as CASSPDWGSGAE. The whole CDR3 region reads CASSPDWGSGAETLYF.

This clone was picked up many times. The germline and genes are mouse ones. The missing CDR3 end, 4 residues past where the read stops, is filled in from the germline J gene. The V gene is TRBV1, the J gene TRBJ2-1; TRBD2 matches 11 bases. Germline V gene data show CDR1 as NSQYPW and CDR2 as LRSPGD (reference sequence). V gave up 4 bases and J gave up 1 base; unmatched junction bases: 3. The CDR3 runs to 16 residues. The CDR3: CTCSDRDWGNYAEQFF. The CDR3 bases that were read are TGCACCTGCAGTGACCGGGACTGGGGGAACTATGCT. The complete variable domain, with remaining parts taken from reference TRBV1 and TRBJ2-1, reads VTLLEQNPRWRLVPRGQAVNLRCILKNSQYPWMSWYQQDLQKQLQWLFTLRSPGDKEVKSLPGADYLATRVTDTELRLQVANMSQGRTLYCTCSDRDWGNYAEQFFGPGTRLTVL.

Many counts were recorded for this clone. Mouse gene names apply. The read stops 4 residues short of the end of the CDR3; the missing end is completed from the germline J gene. The V and J genes are TRBV13-2 and TRBJ1-1, with D maybe TRBD1 (6 bases). Germline V lookup: CDR1 NNHNN, CDR2 SYGAGS (reference sequence). The CDR3 sequence is 16 residues long. The DNA read from the CDR3 is TGTGCCAGCGGTGATCGGGGGGCGCGTGGGGGAACA. It translates to CASGDRGARGGT. The complete CDR3 protein is CASGDRGARGGTEVFF.

This clone is classed as medium-sized (0.01 to 0.1%). Gene names are the mouse ones. The sequence runs out 4 residues before the end of the CDR3; the remainder is reconstructed from the germline J gene. This sample also contains other DNA sequences that code for the same CDR3. J is TRBJ2-1 and V is TRBV13-3; D perhaps matches TRBD1 (6 bases). The CDR3 covers 14 residues. Trimming cost V 7 bases and J 0 bases, with 11 bases left between them. The germline CDR1 and CDR2 sequences are NNHDY and SYVADS. The CDR3 bases that were read are TGTGCCAGCTCCTGGGACATTAACTATGCT. It translates to CASSWDINYA. From start to end, the CDR3 is CASSWDINYAEQFF.

The sample holds many counts of this clone. These gene names are mouse names. From the germline J gene comes the end of the CDR3, since the read stops 4 residues before it. This sequence joins TRBV31 and TRBJ2-7; D possibly corresponds to TRBD1 (5 bases). The V gene lost 3 bases and the J gene lost 0 bases, with 12 bases spanning the gap. Per germline, CDR1 GKSSPN and CDR2 SITVG. The CDR3 is 14 residues long. This chain's CDR3 is CAWRPIDSSYEQYF. CDR3 DNA, as far as it was read: TGTGCCTGGAGGCCTATCGACAGCTCCTAT. The entire variable domain, with the rest obtained from reference TRBV31 and TRBJ2-7, is as follows: AQTIHQWPVAEIKAVGSPLSLGCTIKGKSSPNLYWYWQATGGTLQQLFYSITVGQVESVVQLNLSASRPKDDQFILSTEKLLLSHSGFYLCAWRPIDSSYEQYFGPGTRLTVL.

In its sample, this clone was seen many times. The gene symbols are mouse symbols. The CDR3 end falls 4 residues outside the read, so it is completed with the germline J gene. The genes are TRBV19 and TRBJ1-1, with D possibly matching TRBD1 (5 bases). V was pared by 6 bases and J by 0 bases, with 12 bases between. The CDR3 runs to 14 residues. The V gene's germline CDR1 is FNHDT and CDR2 SITEND (reference sequence). The CDR3 sequence is CASKEDTSNTEVFF. The covered CDR3 bases are TGTGCCAGCAAGGAGGACACTTCAAACACA. The full variable domain, with the rest looked up from reference TRBV19 and TRBJ1-1, is GGIITQTPKFLIGQEGQKLTLKCQQNFNHDTMYWYRQDSGKGLRLIYYSITENDLQKGDLSEGYDASREKKSSFSLTVTSAQKNEMAVFLCASKEDTSNTEVFFGKGTRLTVV.

This clone was recorded many times. Gene names refer to mouse genes. The CDR3 DNA, read in part, is TGCACCTGCAGTGCAGAAACAAATGCAAACACA. It codes for CTCSAETNANT. The CDR3 as a whole reads CTCSAETNANTEVFF. The genes are TRBV1 and TRBJ1-1; D unclear. Read data end 4 residues before the CDR3 end; the end is taken from the germline J gene. The V and J ends lost 0 bases and 0 bases respectively, with 8 bases between them. The CDR3 has 15 residues. Germline loops: CDR1 NSQYPW, CDR2 LRSPGD (reference sequence). Variable domain in full (rest from reference TRBV1 and TRBJ1-1): VTLLEQNPRWRLVPRGQAVNLRCILKNSQYPWMSWYQQDLQKQLQWLFTLRSPGDKEVKSLPGADYLATRVTDTELRLQVANMSQGRTLYCTCSAETNANTEVFFGKGTRLTVV.

Notes on this clone: With a far larger clone one base away, a read error is the likely cause. Each gene name is a mouse one. From the germline J gene comes the end of the CDR3, since the read stops 4 residues before it. This specimen includes other DNA sequences encoding the same CDR3. This chain links TRBV13-3 with TRBJ2-7; perhaps TRBD1 as D (6 bases). The CDR3 has 12 amino acids. Germline CDR1 and CDR2: NNHDY and SYVADS. Partial CDR3 DNA: TGTGCCAGCAGTGGTAGGGGGTAT. Protein product: CASSGRGY. In full, the CDR3 is CASSGRGYEQYF.

This clone was recorded many times. Mouse gene names apply. The CDR3 goes on 4 residues after the read ends, and that part is filled in from the germline J gene. The genes are TRBV13-3 and TRBJ2-4; D is uncertain. V lost 2 bases and J lost 0, with 4 bases in between. The V gene's germline CDR1 is NNHDY and CDR2 SYVADS. The CDR3 runs to 13 residues. CDR3 DNA (partial): TGTGCCAGCAGTGAACATAGTCAAAAC. Translating it yields CASSEHSQN. In full, the CDR3 is CASSEHSQNTLYF.

This clone was seen ten or more times. The listed genes are named as in mouse. The CDR3 end lies 4 residues beyond the end of the read and is filled in from the germline J gene. The chain links TRBV13-1 to TRBJ2-7; a weak D match, TRBD1 (6 bases). From germline, CDR1 is NSHNY and CDR2 SYGAGN. This CDR3 has 13 residues. The CDR3 loop is CASSDWDTYEQYF. CDR3 bases read: TGTGCCAGCAGTGATTGGGACACATAT.

This clone appeared many times. Germline and genes: mouse. Read data end 4 residues before the CDR3 end; the end is taken from the germline J gene. The V gene is TRBV31, the J gene TRBJ1-1; 7 bases are a match to TRBD1. The V gene's germline CDR1 is GKSSPN and CDR2 SITVG. V lost 1 base and J lost 0; bases outside the gene matches: 2. CDR3 length equals 14 residues. Incomplete CDR3 DNA: TGTGCCTGGAGTCCGGGACAGACAAACACA. Translated, it gives CAWSPGQTNT. The complete CDR3 sequence is CAWSPGQTNTEVFF. Full variable domain (remainder filled in from reference TRBV31 and TRBJ1-1): AQTIHQWPVAEIKAVGSPLSLGCTIKGKSSPNLYWYWQATGGTLQQLFYSITVGQVESVVQLNLSASRPKDDQFILSTEKLLLSHSGFYLCAWSPGQTNTEVFFGKGTRLTVV.

There are many counts of this clone. The gene names given are mouse names. The CDR3 is CASSQDASTNSDYTF. The sequenced part of the CDR3 DNA is TGTGCCAGCAGCCAAGATGCCAGTACAAACTCC. The chain combines TRBV2 with TRBJ1-2, with no clear D. Read data end 4 residues before the CDR3 end; the end is taken from the germline J gene. The V gene's germline CDR1 is LGHNA and CDR2 YSYQKL. Trimming removed 0 bases from V and 0 bases from J, with 8 bases in between. The CDR3 loop spans 15 amino acids.

This clone was counted at least ten times. These gene names are mouse names. Sequencing ends 4 residues short of the CDR3 end; the germline J gene provides the rest. V gene TRBV13-3 combines with J gene TRBJ1-2; no clear D gene. The length of the CDR3 is 14 residues. CDR1 is NNHDY, CDR2 SYVADS, per germline. The V gene lost 0 bases and the J gene lost 0 bases, with 6 bases spanning the gap. The CDR3 loop is CASSDGRTNSDYTF. Partial CDR3 DNA: TGTGCCAGCAGTGATGGCAGAACAAACTCC.

This clone was observed at least ten times. Gene names are mouse gene names. The CDR3 region is CASSQEGQGSAETLYF. The sequenced part of the CDR3 DNA is TGTGCCAGCAGCCAAGAGGGACAGGGAAGTGCAGAA. The rearrangement links TRBV5 to TRBJ2-3, with TRBD1 matching over 9 bases. The read gets to within 4 residues of the CDR3 end, and the germline J gene fills in the rest. CDR1 LGHNA and CDR2 YNLKQL come from the germline V gene (reference sequence). J lost 0 bases, V lost 0 bases, and 1 base had no gene match. The CDR3 extends over 16 amino acids.

This clone was detected ten times or more. The gene symbols are mouse symbols. The CDR3 end falls 4 residues outside the read, so it is completed with the germline J gene. The chain joins TRBV13-3 to TRBJ2-7; TRBD1 matches at 7 bases. This CDR3 has 13 residues. CDR1 is NNHDY and CDR2 is SYVADS in the germline V gene. The CDR3 is CASSDVGQYEQYF. CDR3 bases read: TGTGCCAGCAGTGATGTGGGACAGTAT.

This clone occurred many times. Mouse germline and gene names are used. The DNA ends 4 residues before the CDR3 does, and the rest of the CDR3 is filled in from the germline J gene. The chain is built from TRBV19 and TRBJ1-4, with no clear D. Germline CDR1 FNHDT, CDR2 SITEND (reference sequence). The CDR3 loop spans 11 amino acids. V was clipped by 5 bases and J by 4 bases, with 3 bases between them. CDR3 sequence: CASSYNERLFF. The sequenced CDR3 bases are TGTGCCAGCAGCTACAACGAA.

This clone was detected many times. The listed genes are named as in mouse. The CDR3 bases that were read are TGTGCCAGCGCCCGGGACTGGGGGTCCTCCTAT. This translates into CASARDWGSSY. The CDR3, in full, reads CASARDWGSSYEQYF. The rearrangement links TRBV13-2 to TRBJ2-7; 11 nucleotides match TRBD2. The missing CDR3 end, 4 residues past where the read stops, is filled in from the germline J gene. Per the germline V gene, CDR1 is NNHNN and CDR2 is SYGAGS (reference sequence). Trimming removed 6 bases from V and 0 bases from J; junction bases left unmatched: 5. This CDR3 comprises 15 residues.

This clone was detected many times. The listed genes are named as in mouse. The read falls 4 residues short of the CDR3 end, and the missing part is taken from the germline J gene. This chain joins TRBV1 and TRBJ2-4; D is possibly TRBD2 (6 bases). Germline-derived CDR1 and CDR2 are NSQYPW and LRSPGD (reference sequence). Trimming removed 0 bases from V and 0 bases from J, with 10 bases in between. This CDR3 has 16 residues. Partial CDR3 DNA: TGCACCTGCAGTGCAGAGGCTGGGACTAGTCAAAAC. It is translated as CTCSAEAGTSQN. The complete CDR3 sequence is CTCSAEAGTSQNTLYF.

This clone appeared many times. The germline and genes are mouse ones. The DNA ends 4 residues before the CDR3 does, and the rest of the CDR3 is filled in from the germline J gene. The V gene is TRBV13-1, the J gene TRBJ1-1, with 7 bases matching TRBD1. The CDR3 has 14 residues. V shed 2 bases, J shed 0 bases, and the junction held 1 base outside the gene matches. Per germline, CDR1 NSHNY and CDR2 SYGAGN. The covered CDR3 bases are TGTGCCAGCAGTGAAGACAGGGCAAACACA. Translated, it gives CASSEDRANT. The whole CDR3 region reads CASSEDRANTEVFF.

This clone was detected ten times or more. The gene symbols are mouse symbols. The read halts 4 residues ahead of the CDR3 end, with the missing end drawn from the germline J gene. The V gene is TRBV13-2, the J gene TRBJ2-1; no clear D. V was trimmed by 5 bases and J by 6 bases, leaving 6 bases between them. Germline-derived CDR1 and CDR2 are NNHNN and SYGAGS (reference sequence). The CDR3 length is 11 residues. Partial CDR3 DNA: TGTGCCAGCGGCGTCTCTGCT. The encoded protein is CASGVSA. The CDR3, in full, reads CASGVSAEQFF.